The present TCR beta chain was sequenced within a study of T cells in Graves' hyperthyroidism and ophthalmopathy. At the level of the study: Initial diagnosis, before any treatment, was when peripheral blood was collected.

Researchers took RNA transcripts and amplified the TCR beta CDR3 regions from them. RT-PCR in the first round (using the HTBI primer set) targeted the TCR CDR3. Via MiXCR, TCRdb re-called the multiplex PCR reads, giving one row per CDR3 protein. The profile shows 470,000 or so distinct CDR3 sequences, less than 25% of them singletons. Among the patients, aged 18 to 65, hyperthyroidism was newly diagnosed and had lasted under 2 months. Exclusion criteria comprised uncontrolled infection, other autoimmune disease, pregnancy or lactation. Germline loops: CDR1 GTSNPN, CDR2 SVGIG (reference sequence). This CDR3 has 16 residues. The J segment lost 4 bases and the V segment lost 0 bases, leaving 6 bases of the junction unmatched.

The origin of this receptor is a man between 18 and 35 years old with Graves' hyperthyroidism. The gene calls are TRBV30 and TRBJ1-5; 10 positions agree with TRBD1. Sample: blood. Here the CDR3 reads CAWSVGTGVWNQPQHF. The CDR3 DNA follows: TGTGCCTGGAGTGTTGGGACAGGGGTATGGAATCAGCCCCAGCATTTT. The entire variable domain, with the rest obtained from reference TRBV30 and TRBJ1-5, is as follows: SQTIHQWPATLVQPVGSPLSLECTVEGTSNPNLYWYRQAAGRGLQLLFYSVGIGQISSEVPQNLSASRPQDRQFILSSKKLLLSDSGFYLCAWSVGTGVWNQPQHFGDGTRLSIL.